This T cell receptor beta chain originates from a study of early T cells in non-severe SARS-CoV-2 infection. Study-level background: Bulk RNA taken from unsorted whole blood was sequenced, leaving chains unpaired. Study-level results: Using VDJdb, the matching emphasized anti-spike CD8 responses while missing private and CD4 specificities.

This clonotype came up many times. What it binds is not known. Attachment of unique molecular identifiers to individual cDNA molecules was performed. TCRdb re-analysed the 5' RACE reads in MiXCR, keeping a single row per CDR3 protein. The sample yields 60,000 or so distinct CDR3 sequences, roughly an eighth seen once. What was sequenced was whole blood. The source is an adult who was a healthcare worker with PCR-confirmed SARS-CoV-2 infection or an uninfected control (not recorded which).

This CDR3 reads CASSLGWAEQYF. CDR3 DNA sequence: TGTGCCAGCAGCTTAGGCTGGGCGGAGCAGTACTTC. V gene TRBV11-2 combines with J gene TRBJ2-7, with D uncertain. Trimming cost V 1 base and J 7 bases, with 8 bases left between them. Germline-derived CDR1 and CDR2 are SGHAT and FQNNGV. This CDR3 comprises 12 residues.